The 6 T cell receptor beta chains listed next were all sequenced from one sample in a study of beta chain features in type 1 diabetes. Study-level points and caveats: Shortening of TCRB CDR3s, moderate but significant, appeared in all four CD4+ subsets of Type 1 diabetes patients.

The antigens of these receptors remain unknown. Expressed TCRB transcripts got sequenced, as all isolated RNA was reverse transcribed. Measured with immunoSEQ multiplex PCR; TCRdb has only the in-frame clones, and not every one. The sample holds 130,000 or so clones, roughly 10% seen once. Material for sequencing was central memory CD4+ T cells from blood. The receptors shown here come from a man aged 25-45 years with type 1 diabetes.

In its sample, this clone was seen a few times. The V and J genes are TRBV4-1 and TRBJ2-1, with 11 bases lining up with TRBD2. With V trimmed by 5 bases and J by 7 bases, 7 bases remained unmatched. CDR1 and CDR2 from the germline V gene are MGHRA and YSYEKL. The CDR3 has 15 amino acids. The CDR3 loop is CASSVAGGRTNEQFF. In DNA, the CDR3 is TGCGCCAGCAGCGTAGCGGGGGGGCGGACGAATGAGCAGTTCTTC.

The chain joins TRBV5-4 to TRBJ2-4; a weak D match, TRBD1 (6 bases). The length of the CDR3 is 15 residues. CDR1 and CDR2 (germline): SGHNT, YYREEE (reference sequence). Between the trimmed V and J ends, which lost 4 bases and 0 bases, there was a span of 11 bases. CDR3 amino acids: CASSDRSLAKNIQYF. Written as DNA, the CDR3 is TGTGCCAGCAGCGACAGGTCTCTAGCCAAAAACATTCAGTACTTC.

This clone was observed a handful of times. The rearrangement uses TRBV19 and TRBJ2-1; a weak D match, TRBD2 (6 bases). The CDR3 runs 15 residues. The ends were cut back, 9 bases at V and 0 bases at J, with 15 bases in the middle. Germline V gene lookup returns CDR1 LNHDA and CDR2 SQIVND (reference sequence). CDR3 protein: CASRAQGLSYNEQFF. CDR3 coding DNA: TGTGCCAGCCGTGCTCAGGGACTCTCCTACAATGAGCAGTTCTTC. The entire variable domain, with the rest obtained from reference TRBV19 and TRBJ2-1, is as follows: DGGITQSPKYLFRKEGQNVTLSCEQNLNHDAMYWYRQDPGQGLRLIYYSQIVNDFQKGDIAEGYSVSREKKESFPLTVTSAQKNPTAFYLCASRAQGLSYNEQFFGPGTRLTVL.

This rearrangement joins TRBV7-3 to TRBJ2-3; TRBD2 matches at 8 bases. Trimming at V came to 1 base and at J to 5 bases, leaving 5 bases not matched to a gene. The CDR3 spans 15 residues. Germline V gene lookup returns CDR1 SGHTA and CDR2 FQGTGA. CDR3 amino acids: CASSLNGGAQDTQYF. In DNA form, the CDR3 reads TGTGCCAGCAGCTTAAACGGGGGGGCCCAAGATACGCAGTATTTT.

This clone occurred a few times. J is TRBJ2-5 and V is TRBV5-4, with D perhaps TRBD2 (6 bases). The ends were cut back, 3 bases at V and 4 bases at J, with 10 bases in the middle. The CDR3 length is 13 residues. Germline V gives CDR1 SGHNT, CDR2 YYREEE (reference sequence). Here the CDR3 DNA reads TGTGCCAGCAGCTCAAAGGGAGGAGAGACCCAGTACTTC. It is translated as CASSSKGGETQYF.

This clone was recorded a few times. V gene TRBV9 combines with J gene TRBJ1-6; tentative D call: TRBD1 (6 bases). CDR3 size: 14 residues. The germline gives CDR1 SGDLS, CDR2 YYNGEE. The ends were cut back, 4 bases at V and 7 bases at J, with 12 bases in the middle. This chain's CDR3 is CASSRGQLNSPLHF. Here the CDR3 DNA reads TGTGCCAGCAGCAGAGGACAGCTAAATTCACCCCTCCACTTT.